Below, 23 T cell receptor beta chains from the same sample are listed, as sequenced in a study of cytomegalovirus exposure and HLA in healthy donors. The PCR was carried out with 60 Vbeta primers and 13 Jbeta primers. Repertoires were generated with immunoSEQ multiplex PCR, while TCRdb's copy carries only in-frame clones and drops some. Among fewer than 180,000 clones listed, roughly 83% were seen once. Sequencing used PBMCs. The receptors originated from a human donor in good health.

This chain links TRBV29-1 with TRBJ1-2; the D is unclear. The germline V gene has CDR1 SQVTM and CDR2 ANQGSEA. Between the trimmed V and J ends, which lost 2 bases and 5 bases, there was a span of 12 bases. The CDR3 sequence is 13 residues long. CDR3 sequence: CSVEPVPTYGYTF. CDR3 sequence (DNA): TGCAGCGTTGAACCGGTCCCGACATATGGCTACACCTTC.

The gene calls are TRBV7-2 and TRBJ1-2; no clear D gene. This CDR3 contains 15 residues. Trimming cost V 5 bases and J 5 bases, with 18 bases left between them. Germline values: CDR1 SGHTA, CDR2 FQGNSA. In DNA, the CDR3 is TGTGCCAGCAGCCCAGGCGGAGGTCCTGTTTATGGCTACACCTTC. Its translation is CASSPGGGPVYGYTF.

The chain uses TRBV2 and TRBJ1-2, with 10 nucleotides matching TRBD1. The CDR3 extends over 15 amino acids. J gave up 2 bases and V 6 bases, and 6 bases lay outside the gene matches. The germline CDR1 and CDR2 sequences are SNHLY and FYNNEI. Here the CDR3 DNA reads TGTGCCAGCAGCATGGGACAGGGGTTGAACTATGGCTACACCTTC. Translating it yields CASSMGQGLNYGYTF.

A few counts support this clone. The rearrangement uses TRBV15 and TRBJ1-5, with 8 bases lining up with TRBD1. The CDR3 is 15 amino acids. Trimming took 3 bases from V and 7 from J; bases not matched to a gene: 8. The germline CDR1 and CDR2 sequences are LNHNV and YYDKDF (reference sequence). CDR3 region: CATSSYTQGVQPQHF. The CDR3 DNA reads as TGTGCCACCAGCAGTTATACACAGGGGGTACAGCCCCAGCATTTT. Variable domain in full (rest from reference TRBV15 and TRBJ1-5): DAMVIQNPRYQVTQFGKPVTLSCSQTLNHNVMYWYQQKSSQAPKLLFHYYDKDFNNEADTPDNFQSRRPNTSFCFLDIRSPGLGDTAMYLCATSSYTQGVQPQHFGDGTRLSIL.

V is TRBV28 and J is TRBJ1-2; 8 bases map to TRBD1. This CDR3 has 13 residues. After removal of 7 bases from V and 2 bases from J, the junction contained 3 bases not matched to a gene. The germline gives CDR1 MDHEN, CDR2 SYDVKM. For the CDR3, the DNA is TGTGCCAGCAATTCAGGGGGCAACTATGGCTACACCTTC. It specifies CASNSGGNYGYTF.

This clone was found a few times. The CDR3 DNA is TGTGCCAGTACCACCCTAGCGGGGGGACTCACAGATACGCAGTATTTT. Its protein is CASTTLAGGLTDTQYF. V is TRBV19 and J is TRBJ2-3; 11 nucleotides match TRBD2. J gave up 2 bases and V 7 bases, and 8 bases lay outside the gene matches. Germline V gene data show CDR1 as LNHDA and CDR2 as SQIVND (reference sequence). The CDR3 has 16 amino acids.

V and J are TRBV6-6 and TRBJ2-2; possibly TRBD2 for D (6 bases). The CDR3 covers 14 residues. Germline assignment: CDR1 MNHNY and CDR2 SVGAGI (reference sequence). Trimming removed 6 bases at V and 5 bases at J, with 13 bases between. CDR3 sequence reads: CASRSPGVTGELFF. The CDR3 coding sequence is TGTGCCAGCAGGTCCCCGGGGGTAACCGGGGAGCTGTTTTTT.

This chain connects TRBV5-1 to TRBJ1-1, with D perhaps matching TRBD1 (5 bases). Germline V gives CDR1 SGHRS, CDR2 YFSETQ. V gave up 0 bases and J gave up 3 bases, with 15 bases separating them. The CDR3 totals 16 residues. The CDR3 protein is CASSLGGVVGHTEAFF. The CDR3 coding sequence is TGCGCCAGCAGCTTGGGGGGGGTGGTGGGCCACACTGAAGCTTTCTTT.

This chain connects TRBV16 to TRBJ2-7; the match to TRBD1 covers 8 bases. CDR1 KGHSY and CDR2 FQNENV come from the germline V gene. This CDR3 is built from 13 residues. The V gene end was trimmed by 6 bases and the J gene end by 3 bases; junction bases not matched to a gene: 4. Written as DNA, the CDR3 is TGTGCCAGCAGGGGACAGGCGGTCTACGAGCAGTACTTC. Its translation is CASRGQAVYEQYF. Full variable domain (rest looked up from reference TRBV16 and TRBJ2-7): GEEVAQTPKHLVRGEGQKAKLYCAPIKGHSYVFWYQQVLKNEFKFLISFQNENVFDETGMPKERFSAKCLPNSPCSLEIQATKLEDSAVYFCASRGQAVYEQYFGPGTRLTVT.

This rearrangement joins TRBV18 to TRBJ2-1; 12 bases agree with TRBD2. This CDR3 contains 17 residues. The V gene end was trimmed by 4 bases and the J gene end by 7 bases; junction bases not matched to a gene: 11. Germline V gene lookup returns CDR1 KGHSH and CDR2 LQKENI. CDR3 sequence (DNA): TGTGCCAGCTCACGAGTCCTAGCGGGGGGGCCCGGGAATGAGCAGTTCTTC. Translated, it gives CASSRVLAGGPGNEQFF.

This CDR3 is CASSYSPDYGYTF. The CDR3 nucleotides are TGTGCCAGCAGTTACTCGCCAGACTATGGCTACACCTTC. The V and J genes are TRBV6-5 and TRBJ1-2; no firm D call. Germline CDR1 is MNHEY and CDR2 is SVGAGI. The germline V and J ends were trimmed by 0 bases and 3 bases, with 5 bases remaining between them. This CDR3 spans 13 amino acids.

The CDR3 region has the DNA TGTGCCAGCAGCCCAGGGATAGGGAATCAGCCCCAGCATTTT. Amino acids: CASSPGIGNQPQHF. The rearrangement links TRBV7-2 to TRBJ1-5, with D possibly being TRBD1 (5 bases). The V gene's germline CDR1 is SGHTA and CDR2 FQGNSA. The CDR3 runs 14 residues. The V and J ends lost 5 bases and 4 bases respectively, with 12 bases between them. Complete variable domain (other parts from reference TRBV7-2 and TRBJ1-5): GAGVSQSPSNKVTEKGKDVELRCDPISGHTALYWYRQSLGQGLEFLIYFQGNSAPDKSGLPSDRFSAERTGGSVSTLTIQRTQQEDSAVYLCASSPGIGNQPQHFGDGTRLSIL.

The genes are TRBV19 and TRBJ1-1, with D possibly matching TRBD1 (6 bases). V gave up 10 bases and J gave up 0 bases, with 18 bases separating them. This CDR3 is built from 15 residues. CDR1 and CDR2 from the germline V gene are LNHDA and SQIVND (reference sequence). CDR3 protein: CATSKDRMLNTEAFF. In nucleotides, the CDR3 is TGTGCCACTTCTAAGGACAGAATGCTGAACACTGAAGCTTTCTTT.

The chain recombines TRBV6-5 with TRBJ2-3; 11 bases line up with TRBD1. The CDR3 runs 16 residues. The V gene's germline CDR1 is MNHEY and CDR2 SVGAGI. V shed 6 bases and J 4 bases; nucleotides not matched to a gene: 9. The CDR3 region has the DNA TGTGCCAGCAGCTACGGGACAGGGGGGGTAGCAGATACGCAGTATTTT. Protein: CASSYGTGGVADTQYF.

V usage is TRBV5-4 and J usage is TRBJ1-2, with D perhaps TRBD1 (5 bases). The V gene's germline CDR1 is SGHNT and CDR2 YYREEE (reference sequence). V shed 4 bases and J shed 5 bases, with 18 bases lying between them. This CDR3 region has 15 residues. Here the CDR3 reads CASSRGVQQDYGYTF. The CDR3 DNA reads TGTGCCAGCAGCCGAGGAGTTCAACAGGATTATGGCTACACCTTC.

This rearrangement joins TRBV9 to TRBJ2-3; D perhaps matches TRBD2 (5 bases). The germline V gene encodes CDR1 SGDLS and CDR2 YYNGEE. The CDR3 runs 14 residues. Trimming cost V 3 bases and J 0 bases, with 8 bases left between them. CDR3 in amino acids: CASSELESTDTQYF. Written as DNA, the CDR3 is TGTGCCAGCAGCGAACTAGAAAGCACAGATACGCAGTATTTT.

This clone occurred a few times. The genes are TRBV28 and TRBJ2-7; 9 positions match TRBD2. Losses at the gene ends were 2 bases for V and 6 bases for J; bases not matched to a gene: 5. The V gene's germline CDR1 is MDHEN and CDR2 SYDVKM. The CDR3 runs 14 residues. The CDR3 DNA reads TGTGCCAGCAGTTTAATAGCGGGAGTACGCGAGCAGTACTTC. This sequence encodes CASSLIAGVREQYF.

The V call is TRBV6-1, the J call TRBJ2-5; a possible D gene is TRBD1 (6 bases). This CDR3 comprises 18 residues. V was trimmed by 2 bases and J by 5 bases, leaving 24 bases between them. Germline CDR1 MNHNS, CDR2 SASEGT. CDR3 DNA: TGTGCCAGCAGTGAAAAGCGCAGGGGCCCCCGCGGTGAGGAGACCCAGTACTTC. This encodes CASSEKRRGPRGEETQYF.

The chain couples TRBV6-5 to TRBJ1-3, with D possibly matching TRBD1 (6 bases). Between the trimmed V and J ends, which lost 5 bases and 4 bases, there was a span of 15 bases. This CDR3 has 15 amino acids. CDR1 MNHEY and CDR2 SVGAGI come from the germline V gene. CDR3 in DNA: TGTGCCAGCAGTAAACAGGGAAAAAGAGGAAACACCATATATTTT. It encodes CASSKQGKRGNTIYF.

This chain joins TRBV12-2 and TRBJ1-6. TRBV12-2 is an annotated pseudogene. The CDR3 contains 17 residues. The CDR3 spells CASRHGGEAGNGSPLHF. CDR3 nucleotides: TGTGCAAGTCGTCATGGGGGGGAGGCGGGGAACGGCTCACCCCTCCACTTT.

The rearrangement uses TRBV10-3 and TRBJ2-7; D is uncertain. Trimming took off 3 bases at V and 5 bases at J, with 17 bases between the two ends. The CDR3 has 15 residues. Germline CDR1 reads ENHRY; CDR2 reads SYGVKD. This CDR3 reads CAISDLSGISHEQYF. CDR3 in DNA: TGTGCCATCAGTGATCTGTCGGGTATTAGCCACGAGCAGTACTTC.

The chain links TRBV2 to TRBJ2-3; 8 nucleotides match TRBD2. Looked up from germline, CDR1 is SNHLY and CDR2 is FYNNEI. The CDR3 covers 15 residues. J gave up 0 bases and V 6 bases, and 5 bases lay outside the gene matches. The DNA of the CDR3 is TGTGCCAGCAGGACCCCTAGCGGGAGCACAGATACGCAGTATTTT. As protein: CASRTPSGSTDTQYF.

This rearrangement joins TRBV6-5 to TRBJ2-1, with 9 positions matching TRBD2. The V segment lost 7 bases and the J segment 9 bases; nucleotides outside the gene matches: 13. CDR1 is MNHEY and CDR2 is SVGAGI in the germline V gene. This CDR3 is built from 15 residues. The CDR3 loop is CASKRREGQVGEQFF. In nucleotides, the CDR3 is TGTGCCAGCAAAAGGCGGGAGGGCCAGGTCGGTGAGCAGTTCTTC.